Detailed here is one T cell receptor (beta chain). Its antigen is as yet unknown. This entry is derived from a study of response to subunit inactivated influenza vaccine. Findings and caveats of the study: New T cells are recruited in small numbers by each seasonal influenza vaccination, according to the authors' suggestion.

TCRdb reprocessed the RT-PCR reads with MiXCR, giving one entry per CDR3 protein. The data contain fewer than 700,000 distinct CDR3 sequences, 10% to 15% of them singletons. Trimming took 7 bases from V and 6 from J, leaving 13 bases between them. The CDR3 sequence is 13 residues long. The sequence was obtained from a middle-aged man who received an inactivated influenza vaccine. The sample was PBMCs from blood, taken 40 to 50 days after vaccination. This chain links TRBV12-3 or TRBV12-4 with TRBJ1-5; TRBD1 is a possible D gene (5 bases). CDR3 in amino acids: CASNRGVGQPQHF. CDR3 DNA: TGTGCCAGCAATCGGGGGGTGGGTCAGCCCCAGCATTTT.